This TCR beta chain was obtained from a study of breast tumors, draining lymph nodes, adjacent tissues. Study-wide points: Tumor T cell lymph node origin was a supported hypothesis, not proven. Tumors had less TCR diversity than lymph nodes, more than nontumor tissue. The data were judged consistent with most tumor T cells coming from lymph node and expanding in tumor. Compared with basal-like, luminal-like tumors shared significantly more repertoire with nontumor tissue.

This clonotype was observed a handful of times. The antigen is not known. The CDR3 is 15 amino acids. V dropped 4 bases and J dropped 7 bases, with 16 bases sitting between them. Germline V gene sequence: CDR1 MGHRA, CDR2 YSYEKL. Axillary draining lymph nodes of breast cancer patients supplied the node samples. Using its own MiXCR run on the multiplex PCR reads, TCRdb lists one record per CDR3 protein. The sample yields about 180,000 distinct CDR3 sequences, around 35% seen once. The rearrangement links TRBV4-1 to TRBJ1-4; maybe TRBD1 (6 bases). The specimen was axillary lymph node tissue. This TCR was sampled from a female donor with breast cancer. Some clones in this sample may be carry-over from other donors' samples. The CDR3 sequence: CASSPQGRRVEKLFF. The CDR3 region has the DNA TGCGCCAGCAGCCCACAGGGTCGAAGGGTTGAAAAACTGTTTTTT.